The rows below give T cell receptor beta chains drawn from one sample of a study of OX40 agonist ivuxolimab in advanced cancers. The data were produced by immunoSEQ multiplex PCR, yet TCRdb's version contains in-frame clones alone and is incomplete. The top ten clones hold more than 2% of a sample with 73,000 or so clones, about 86% of them seen once. The specimen comprised CD4+ or CD8+ T cells sorted from blood, sampled in a trial of the OX40 agonist ivuxolimab. These receptors were collected from an adult with an advanced solid tumor such as melanoma, head and neck, liver or kidney cancer. Each CDR3 is given with its conserved first and last residue. D genes are given only for firm matches. Clone size appears in some rows only: once, few, many, or a class for an expanded clone.

>-|TRBJ1-1|-|TRBV11-3
CASGHPAVQGIKAFF
TGTGCCAGCGGACACCCAGCAGTACAGGGAATAAAGGCTTTCTTT
>-|TRBJ2-2|TRBD2|TRBV28
CASSALGLAGANTGELFF
TGTGCCAGCAGCGCGCTCGGACTAGCGGGAGCCAACACCGGGGAGCTGTTTTTT
>-|TRBJ2-5|-|TRBV13
CASSLQWGRGKETQYF
TGTGCCAGCAGCTTACAGTGGGGGAGAGGGAAGGAGACCCAGTACTTC
>-|TRBJ1-5|-|TRBV19
CASIYSGSNQPQHF
TGTGCCAGTATTTATAGTGGGAGCAATCAGCCCCAGCATTTT
>-|TRBJ2-3|-|TRBV6-1
CASSEAGRAGTDTQYF
TGTGCCAGCAGTGAAGCGGGCCGCGCGGGCACAGATACGCAGTATTTT
>-|TRBJ1-6|TRBD1|TRBV5-1
CASSLGQANSPLHF
TGTGCCAGCAGCCTGGGACAGGCCAATTCACCCCTCCACTTT
>-|TRBJ1-2|-|TRBV10-3
CAISDGGGPYGYTF
TGTGCCATCAGTGACGGGGGCGGCCCCTATGGCTACACCTTC
>-|TRBJ2-3|TRBD2|TRBV13
CASSPGLAGGHGDTQYF
TGTGCCAGCAGCCCGGGACTAGCGGGGGGGCATGGAGATACGCAGTATTTT
>-|TRBJ2-7|-|TRBV27
CASSLRQDYEQYF
TGTGCCAGCAGTTTAAGACAGGACTACGAGCAGTACTTC
>few|TRBJ2-7|-|TRBV11-1
CASSLTGGAHEQYF
TGTGCCAGCAGCCTTACGGGGGGCGCGCACGAGCAGTACTTC
>-|TRBJ1-5|-|TRBV11-2
CASSRDGVNQPQHF
TGTGCCAGCAGCCGGGACGGAGTCAATCAGCCCCAGCATTTT
>-|TRBJ1-1|-|TRBV30
CAWTQPGKNTEAFF
TGTGCCTGGACCCAGCCAGGGAAGAACACTGAAGCTTTCTTT
>-|TRBJ2-3|TRBD1|TRBV11-3
CASSPQKGDRGFDTQYF
TGTGCCAGCAGCCCACAAAAGGGGGACAGGGGATTCGATACGCAGTATTTT
>-|TRBJ2-7|TRBD2|TRBV5-1
CASTAQTGTSGRLPYEQYF
TGCGCCAGTACTGCCCAGACAGGGACTAGCGGGAGACTGCCCTACGAGCAGTACTTC
>once|TRBJ2-1|TRBD1|TRBV14
CASSRDRAYANEQFF
TGTGCCAGCAGTCGGGACAGGGCTTATGCCAATGAGCAGTTCTTC